This T cell receptor beta chain was retrieved from a study of T cell repertoires in cytomegalovirus infection. On the study more broadly: Indications came from public TCR beta signatures; they pointed to CMV infection and to a matching HLA type. Study-level results: Clonotype analysis showed dominance of the ex vivo response by HLA-C-restricted CMV-specific TCR beta clonotypes. Totalled public TCR beta family frequency picked out people who carried CMV plus the relevant HLA.

Each CDR3 protein gets one entry after TCRdb re-called the reads with MiXCR. The table has 300,000 to 400,000 distinct CDR3 sequences, 9% to 9.5% seen once. Concerning this clonotype itself: Antigen unknown.

Germline values: CDR1 SGHRS, CDR2 YFSETQ. With 0 bases removed from V and 5 bases from J, the gap between germline ends came to 14 bases. The CDR3 loop spans 15 amino acids. The chain employs TRBV5-1 and TRBJ2-5; possibly TRBD1 or TRBD2 for D (5 bases each). Input material: PBMCs. This TCR derives from a human donor in good health (CMV status not recorded). Some clones in this sample may be carry-over from other donors' samples. In DNA, the CDR3 is TGCGCCAGCAGCTTGGGTGGGGCCGGGATGGAGACCCAGTACTTC. It translates to CASSLGGAGMETQYF.